This T cell receptor (beta chain) was found in a study of T cell clonality in common variable immunodeficiency. Clones were read by immunoSEQ multiplex PCR, and TCRdb kept only the in-frame ones, dropping some. The sample presents 40,000 to 45,000 clones, none singletons. General study findings and limits: Reportedly, TCR beta sequences from common variable immunodeficiency showed fewer deletions and N-nucleotide insertions.

This clone was counted at least ten times. What it recognizes is unknown. The read finishes 3 residues shy of the CDR3 end, and the germline J gene is used to complete it. Deletions cut 1 base from V and 5 bases from J, with 8 bases between. CDR3 length: 14 residues. Per germline, CDR1 SEHNR and CDR2 FQNEAQ (reference sequence). The source is a person aged 18 to 75 in good health. The rearrangement links TRBV7-9 to TRBJ2-2; the D is unclear. The source material was peripheral blood mononuclear cells. The CDR3 spells CASSLVTKTGELFF. The sequenced CDR3 bases are TGTGCCAGCAGCTTAGTAACAAAGACCGGGGAG.